These 16 T cell receptor beta chains were all obtained from the same sample, sequenced in a study of blood T cell repertoires in COVID-19. The protocol was immunoSEQ multiplex PCR, while the TCRdb copy is restricted to in-frame clones and leaves out a portion. Among 200,000 to 250,000 clones, roughly 84% were seen once, and the ten largest hold about 3.8%. Specimen: peripheral blood. All receptors come from a woman of 80 years or more with acute or convalescent COVID-19.

The CDR3 loop is CASSTGTGGIGYTF. In nucleotides, the CDR3 is TGTGCCAGCAGCACCGGGACAGGGGGCATCGGCTACACCTTC. V and J are TRBV2 and TRBJ1-2; 12 bases map to TRBD1. Unmatched junction bases numbered 7, after V lost 6 bases and J lost 8 bases. The CDR3 runs 14 residues. The germline V gene encodes CDR1 SNHLY and CDR2 FYNNEI.

V is TRBV6-6 and J is TRBJ2-2; possibly TRBD2 for D (6 bases). The length of the CDR3 is 14 residues. CDR1 is MNHNY, CDR2 SVGAGI, per germline (reference sequence). V lost 5 bases, J lost 0 bases, and 7 bases lay in between. The DNA for the CDR3 is TGTGCCAGCAGTACGGGAGCGAACACCGGGGAGCTGTTTTTT. Its protein product is CASSTGANTGELFF.

The genes are TRBV28 and TRBJ1-2; tentatively, D is TRBD1 (5 bases). The germline V gene encodes CDR1 MDHEN and CDR2 SYDVKM. CDR3 size: 15 residues. Trimming cost V 3 bases and J 8 bases, with 19 bases left between them. CDR3 region: CASSLGAGRTVGYTF. CDR3 nucleotide sequence: TGTGCCAGCAGTTTGGGAGCGGGACGGACTGTGGGCTACACCTTC.

The chain is built from TRBV28 and TRBJ2-7, with D possibly being TRBD1 (6 bases). Trimming pared 2 bases from V and 3 bases from J, leaving 8 bases between. Germline lookup yields CDR1 MDHEN and CDR2 SYDVKM. The CDR3 length is 13 residues. This CDR3 reads CASSLNRVYEQYF. CDR3 DNA sequence: TGTGCCAGCAGTTTAAACAGGGTCTACGAGCAGTACTTC.

This clone was detected once. The chain links TRBV2 to TRBJ1-2; D call uncertain. Germline V gene data show CDR1 as SNHLY and CDR2 as FYNNEI. The length of the CDR3 is 13 residues. Trimming removed 3 bases at V and 5 bases at J, with 10 bases between. CDR3 residues: CASSESGLYGYTF. CDR3 nucleotide sequence: TGTGCCAGCAGTGAGTCCGGTCTGTATGGCTACACCTTC.

The chain links TRBV12-3 or TRBV12-4 to TRBJ2-1; D gene uncertain. V was pared by 1 base and J by 10 bases, with 5 bases between. This CDR3 contains 11 residues. CDR3 loop: CASSLGAEQFF. CDR3 in DNA: TGTGCCAGCAGTTTAGGGGCAGAGCAGTTCTTC.

The chain employs TRBV19 and TRBJ2-2, with a tentative D call TRBD2 (5 bases). The germline gives CDR1 LNHDA, CDR2 SQIVND (reference sequence). The CDR3 extends over 15 amino acids. V gave up 3 bases and J gave up 2 bases, with 10 bases separating them. CDR3 sequence: CASSIASLNTGELFF. CDR3 sequence (DNA): TGTGCCAGTAGTATCGCTAGCCTAAACACCGGGGAGCTGTTTTTT.

The V and J genes are TRBV6-2 or TRBV6-3 and TRBJ2-3; possible D gene TRBD1, 5 bases. The CDR3 totals 14 residues. Germline assignment: CDR1 MNHEY and CDR2 SVGEGT. Trimming took 2 bases from V and 2 from J, leaving 8 bases between them. The CDR3 here is CASSYDRPTDTQYF. DNA of the CDR3: TGTGCCAGCAGTTACGACAGACCCACAGATACGCAGTATTTT.

This chain uses TRBV19 with TRBJ1-5; weak D call: TRBD1 (5 bases). In germline, CDR1 is LNHDA, CDR2 SQIVND (reference sequence). The CDR3 is made up of 15 amino acids. Trimming took off 1 base at V and 3 bases at J, with 10 bases between the two ends. The CDR3 here is CASSIGGGNNQPQHF. DNA of the CDR3: TGTGCCAGTAGTATAGGGGGGGGTAACAATCAGCCCCAGCATTTT.

The chain is built from TRBV30 and TRBJ1-1, with D perhaps TRBD1 (5 bases). The CDR3 runs to 13 residues. Looked up from germline, CDR1 is GTSNPN and CDR2 is SVGIG (reference sequence). The ends were cut back, 3 bases at V and 6 bases at J, with 14 bases in the middle. The CDR3 here is CAWSLRGDAEAFF. The CDR3 DNA sequence: TGTGCCTGGAGCCTACGGGGGGACGCTGAAGCTTTCTTT. Variable domain in full (rest from reference TRBV30 and TRBJ1-1): SQTIHQWPATLVQPVGSPLSLECTVEGTSNPNLYWYRQAAGRGLQLLFYSVGIGQISSEVPQNLSASRPQDRQFILSSKKLLLSDSGFYLCAWSLRGDAEAFFGQGTRLTVV.

This sequence joins TRBV7-2 and TRBJ1-2, with 10 bases identical to TRBD1. Germline assignment: CDR1 SGHTA and CDR2 FQGNSA. The V gene end was trimmed by 4 bases and the J gene end by 3 bases; junction bases not matched to a gene: 11. The CDR3 has 17 residues. The CDR3 region is CASSSPRQGARDYGYTF. CDR3 DNA sequence: TGTGCCAGCAGCTCCCCCCGACAGGGGGCGCGGGACTATGGCTACACCTTC.

The chain has TRBV5-1 and TRBJ2-1; a weak D match, TRBD1 (6 bases). Deletions cut 0 bases from V and 7 bases from J, with 11 bases between. The CDR3 is 14 residues long. Germline V gives CDR1 SGHRS, CDR2 YFSETQ. For the CDR3, the DNA is TGCGCCAGCAGCTTGGCGCCCCAGGGGAATGAGCAGTTCTTC. Encoded protein: CASSLAPQGNEQFF.

This chain joins TRBV28 and TRBJ2-7, with unresolved D. Germline values: CDR1 MDHEN, CDR2 SYDVKM. The CDR3 contains 15 residues. V gave up 7 bases and J gave up 3 bases, with 19 bases separating them. For the CDR3, the DNA is TGTGCCAGCAAAGGCGGCCTATCCCCTTACTACGAGCAGTACTTC. It encodes CASKGGLSPYYEQYF.

J is TRBJ2-7 and V is TRBV7-9; no definite D call. With 5 bases removed from V and 1 base from J, the gap between germline ends came to 12 bases. This CDR3 contains 14 residues. Germline V lookup: CDR1 SEHNR, CDR2 FQNEAQ (reference sequence). In DNA, the CDR3 is TGTGCCAGCAGCCCACGGCGGCAGTCCTACGAGCAGTACTTC. Amino acids: CASSPRRQSYEQYF.

This clone was seen just once. The chain couples TRBV19 to TRBJ1-4; 8 nucleotides agree with TRBD1. V trimming: 5 bases; J trimming: 5 bases; junction bases outside the gene matches: 4. Germline CDR1 reads LNHDA; CDR2 reads SQIVND (reference sequence). CDR3 size: 14 residues. The CDR3 bases are TGTGCCAGTAGTGTCAGGGGGCCAAATGAAAAACTGTTTTTT. Its translation is CASSVRGPNEKLFF.

This sequence joins TRBV7-9 and TRBJ2-5, with TRBD2 matching over 10 bases. V gave up 2 bases and J gave up 5 bases; unmatched junction bases: 11. The CDR3 has 17 residues. Germline values: CDR1 SEHNR, CDR2 FQNEAQ (reference sequence). Written as DNA, the CDR3 is TGTGCCAGCAGCTTAAGCCCCCGGGCTAGCGGGGGTGAGACCCAGTACTTC. This codes for CASSLSPRASGGETQYF.